This TCR beta chain was obtained from a study of cytomegalovirus exposure and HLA in healthy donors. Study-level points and caveats: Serostatus for CMV was the only available immune exposure information. As a later analysis showed, several of the most significant clusters appeared to be linked to common viral pathogens.

Primers for the PCR totalled 60 Vbeta and 13 Jbeta. Generated by immunoSEQ multiplex PCR, the TCRdb table keeps only in-frame clones and is missing some. The sample gives tens of thousands of clones, roughly 76% of which show up once; under 9% is in the top ten. For this clone: The antigen is not known.

The CDR3 covers 16 residues. CDR1 is MGHRA and CDR2 is YSYEKL in the germline V gene. Trimming removed 0 bases from V and 2 bases from J, with 14 bases in between. This TCR derives from a man in his sixties in good health and CMV-seropositive. J is TRBJ2-7 and V is TRBV4-1; D remains ambiguous. What was sequenced was PBMCs. CDR3 residues: CASSQDWQYAAYEQYF. The CDR3 DNA is TGCGCCAGCAGCCAAGATTGGCAGTACGCCGCCTACGAGCAGTACTTC.